These 8 T cell receptor beta chains were sequenced from one sample in a study of CD8+ T cells in alopecia areata. Investigators isolated RNA and reverse transcribed it into cDNA to act as the sequencing template. Using immunoSEQ multiplex PCR, the repertoire was profiled, and TCRdb retains in-frame clones only, with some absent. The table has 90,000 to 120,000 clones, 84% seen once. Regarding treatment: oral pan-JAK inhibitor, 5-10 mg twice daily. The source was CD8+ T cells sorted from blood, collected at week 24, from a patient treated with tofacitinib. The receptors here all came from a human donor with alopecia areata.

Details on this clone: Other nucleotide sequences in the sample specify the same CDR3. J is TRBJ2-5 and V is TRBV6-5; tentative D call: TRBD2 (5 bases). In germline, CDR1 is MNHEY, CDR2 SVGAGI. The CDR3 totals 11 residues. Trimming took 6 bases from V and 4 from J, leaving 6 bases between them. CDR3: CASSSGETQYF. The DNA for the CDR3 is TGTGCCAGCAGCAGCGGAGAGACCCAGTACTTC.

V and J are TRBV5-5 and TRBJ1-5; 7 bases agree with TRBD1. The germline V gene has CDR1 SGHKS and CDR2 YYEKEE (reference sequence). The CDR3 spans 15 residues. V dropped 1 base and J dropped 2; count of bases not matched to a gene: 3. CDR3 sequence reads: CASSLWDSGNQPQHF. DNA of the CDR3: TGTGCCAGCAGCTTGTGGGACAGTGGCAATCAGCCCCAGCATTTT.

The rearrangement joins TRBV7-9 to TRBJ2-7; D is ambiguous. There are 13 residues in the CDR3. Germline V CDR1 and CDR2: SEHNR, FQNEAQ (reference sequence). Trimming removed 4 bases from V and 2 bases from J, with 9 bases in between. The CDR3 nucleotides read TGTGCCAGCAGCTCTAGTGAGGCCTACGAGCAGTACTTC. This sequence encodes CASSSSEAYEQYF.

The chain has TRBV9 and TRBJ2-7; D might be TRBD1 or TRBD2, each matching 6 bases. The germline V gene has CDR1 SGDLS and CDR2 YYNGEE. The CDR3 is 16 amino acids. Trimming pared 0 bases from V and 5 bases from J, leaving 18 bases between. Here the CDR3 reads CASSVEGTGTFDEQYF. The CDR3 bases are TGTGCCAGCAGCGTAGAGGGTACAGGGACTTTCGACGAGCAGTACTTC.

V is TRBV11-2 and J is TRBJ2-2; tentative D call: TRBD2 (7 bases). This CDR3 comprises 16 residues. The V and J ends lost 3 bases and 4 bases respectively, with 15 bases between them. CDR1 and CDR2 from the germline V gene are SGHAT and FQNNGV. CDR3 sequence: CASSLGGPPGTGELFF. The CDR3 nucleotides read TGTGCCAGCAGCTTGGGGGGGCCCCCGGGCACCGGGGAGCTGTTTTTT.

As to this clone: One junction end disagrees with the germline gene, perhaps due to a read error. V and J are TRBV11-3 and TRBJ2-7, with TRBD1 matching over 8 bases. Germline CDR1 is SGHNT and CDR2 is YENEEA. This CDR3 contains 15 residues. The CDR3 loop is CASSLGGTGAYEQYF. DNA of the CDR3: TGTGCCAGCAGTTTAGGAGGGACAGGAGCCTACGAGCAGTACTTC.

The chain links TRBV7-9 to TRBJ2-6, with 7 bases lining up with TRBD1. This CDR3 is built from 17 residues. V lost 5 bases and J lost 2; bases outside the gene matches: 9. CDR1 is SEHNR, CDR2 FQNEAQ, per germline (reference sequence). CDR3 region: CASSGPGQTPGANVLTF. In nucleotides, the CDR3 is TGTGCCAGCAGCGGCCCGGGACAGACCCCTGGGGCCAACGTCCTGACTTTC.

V and J are TRBV29-1 and TRBJ1-2; 7 bases are a match to TRBD1. The ends lost 4 bases at V and 6 bases at J; junction bases unmatched: 14. This CDR3 is built from 15 residues. The germline gives CDR1 SQVTM, CDR2 ANQGSEA. In nucleotides, the CDR3 is TGCAGCGTTGCAGGGGGAAAAGCCCTCTCGGATGGCTACACCTTC. Amino acids: CSVAGGKALSDGYTF.